The entry that follows covers one T cell receptor beta chain sequence. This entry is derived from a study of blood T cell repertoires in COVID-19. About the study: PBMCs, B-cell-depleted T cells, or T cells were the source of the cDNA or gDNA that made up the material.

With V trimmed by 5 bases and J by 4 bases, 5 bases remained unmatched. Germline V gene data show CDR1 as SSHAT and CDR2 as FNYEAQ (reference sequence). The CDR3 runs to 16 residues. TCRdb keeps only in-frame clones here, not all; method: immunoSEQ multiplex PCR. The sample has 110,000 or so clones, around 90% seen once. The sequenced sample consisted of peripheral blood. The receptor was derived from a woman aged 50 to 60 with acute or convalescent COVID-19. The chain uses TRBV7-7 and TRBJ2-3, with 14 positions matching TRBD2. Written as DNA, the CDR3 is TGTGCCAGCAGCGACGGACTAGCGGGGGGTTCAGATACGCAGTATTTT. Protein product: CASSDGLAGGSDTQYF.